The 21 T cell receptor beta chains below all came from one sample that was sequenced in a study of T cells in tuberculosis. Here immunoSEQ multiplex PCR was the method, and the copy in TCRdb shows in-frame clones only, minus some. The repertoire holds 35,000 to 40,000 clones, with about 94% as singletons. The sequenced sample was PBMCs. The receptor source for this set is a donor aged 10 to 29 with latent tuberculosis or without tuberculosis infection. Some clones in this sample may be carry-over from other donors' samples.

This chain uses TRBV11-2 with TRBJ1-4; the D is unclear. The CDR3 consists of 11 residues. V gave up 5 bases and J gave up 7 bases, with 5 bases separating them. CDR1 is SGHAT and CDR2 is FQNNGV in the germline V gene. CDR3 in amino acids: CASSPTEKLFF. The DNA for the CDR3 is TGTGCCAGCAGCCCTACTGAAAAACTGTTTTTT.

The rearrangement links TRBV6-1 to TRBJ1-2, with 7 bases aligning to TRBD1. CDR1 and CDR2 from the germline V gene are MNHNS and SASEGT. The CDR3 totals 14 residues. The V and J ends lost 6 bases and 7 bases, in that order; junction bases with no gene match: 11. The CDR3 reads CASSETGVGSGYTF. In DNA, the CDR3 is TGTGCCAGCAGCGAAACAGGGGTGGGGAGTGGCTACACCTTC.

The CDR3 DNA reads TGTGCCAGCAGTGGGGAGGGGGGCACTTGGGGCTACACCTTC. This translates into CASSGEGGTWGYTF. The chain has TRBV27 and TRBJ1-2, with D perhaps TRBD1 (6 bases). The ends were cut back, 5 bases at V and 8 bases at J, with 18 bases in the middle. The CDR3 is 14 amino acids. Germline V gene lookup returns CDR1 MNHEY and CDR2 SMNVEV (reference sequence).

This sequence joins TRBV9 and TRBJ1-3, with D possibly TRBD1 on 6 matching bases. This CDR3 is built from 16 residues. Germline-derived CDR1 and CDR2 are SGDLS and YYNGEE. V lost 2 bases and J 0 bases, leaving 12 bases between the germline ends. The CDR3 nucleotides read TGTGCCAGCAGCGTTACAGGGAAATTCTCTGGAAACACCATATATTTT. The encoded protein is CASSVTGKFSGNTIYF.

This rearrangement joins TRBV18 to TRBJ1-1; D may be TRBD1 (6 bases). Germline V gene sequence: CDR1 KGHSH, CDR2 LQKENI. This CDR3 is built from 14 residues. V dropped 3 bases and J dropped 2 bases, with 10 bases sitting between them. In DNA, the CDR3 is TGTGCCAGCTCACCCGGACAGCCTAACACTGAAGCTTTCTTT. This sequence encodes CASSPGQPNTEAFF.

The rearrangement joins TRBV5-1 to TRBJ2-3, with 9 bases matching TRBD2. This CDR3 is 16 amino acids long. J lost 1 base, V lost 2 bases, and 5 bases had no gene match. Germline V gene lookup returns CDR1 SGHRS and CDR2 YFSETQ. Here the CDR3 reads CASSLQAGGGTDTQYF. The DNA for the CDR3 is TGCGCCAGCAGCTTACAAGCGGGGGGTGGCACAGATACGCAGTATTTT. Together with reference TRBV5-1 and TRBJ2-3, the CDR3 gives the full variable domain: KAGVTQTPRYLIKTRGQQVTLSCSPISGHRSVSWYQQTPGQGLQFLFEYFSETQRNKGNFPGRFSGRQFSNSRSEMNVSTLELGDSALYLCASSLQAGGGTDTQYFGPGTRLTVL.

This chain connects TRBV12-5 to TRBJ2-1; 9 bases map to TRBD2. The CDR3 contains 16 residues. The junction had 8 bases not matched to a gene; V was cut back by 5 bases and J by 3 bases. Germline CDR1 LGHNT, CDR2 FRNRAP. CDR3 region: CASGLRAGGGYNEQFF. CDR3 nucleotides: TGTGCTAGTGGTCTACGAGCGGGGGGCGGCTACAATGAGCAGTTCTTC.

This sequence joins TRBV10-3 and TRBJ1-5, with 7 bases lining up with TRBD1. V was pared by 8 bases and J by 6 bases, with 7 bases of the junction left unmatched. Germline CDR1 reads ENHRY; CDR2 reads SYGVKD. This CDR3 is 13 amino acids long. CDR3 region: CAIGRGESQPQHF. The CDR3 bases are TGTGCCATCGGCAGGGGGGAGAGTCAGCCCCAGCATTTT.

The rearrangement joins TRBV4-1 to TRBJ2-7, with 7 nucleotides matching TRBD2. Trimming took 0 bases from V and 1 from J; bases not matched to a gene: 6. Per the germline V gene, CDR1 is MGHRA and CDR2 is YSYEKL. The CDR3 spans 16 residues. The CDR3 DNA follows: TGCGCCAGCAGCCAAGATGCGGCGGGGGTATCCTACGAGCAGTACTTC. It is translated as CASSQDAAGVSYEQYF.

The J gene is TRBJ1-5, the V gene TRBV15; 9 bases are a match to TRBD1. The CDR3 is made up of 15 amino acids. Germline V CDR1 and CDR2: LNHNV, YYDKDF (reference sequence). V dropped 4 bases and J dropped 2; count of bases not matched to a gene: 3. In DNA, the CDR3 is TGTGCCACCAGCACGACAGGGGGTGGCAATCAGCCCCAGCATTTT. It codes for CATSTTGGGNQPQHF.

The chain couples TRBV10-3 to TRBJ2-1; TRBD2 agrees at 7 bases. Germline V gene data show CDR1 as ENHRY and CDR2 as SYGVKD. Losses at the gene ends were 0 bases for V and 1 base for J; bases not matched to a gene: 3. The CDR3 loop spans 16 amino acids. The CDR3 coding sequence is TGTGCCATCAGTGAGTCGATGGGGGGGTCCTACAATGAGCAGTTCTTC. Residues: CAISESMGGSYNEQFF.

This chain links TRBV7-2 with TRBJ2-3; possible D gene TRBD2, 6 bases. This CDR3 is built from 16 residues. Deletions cut 2 bases from V and 1 base from J, with 13 bases between. CDR1 and CDR2 (germline): SGHTA, FQGNSA. Here the CDR3 DNA reads TGTGCCAGCAGCTTATTCTCGGGGGACCGCACAGATACGCAGTATTTT. Its translation: CASSLFSGDRTDTQYF.

The CDR3 region is CASSSGWETQYF. CDR3 in DNA: TGTGCCAGCAGTTCGGGGTGGGAGACCCAGTACTTC. The chain carries TRBV6-5 and TRBJ2-5, with a possible D match to TRBD2 (5 bases). Trimming took off 4 bases at V and 5 bases at J, with 8 bases between the two ends. Germline lookup yields CDR1 MNHEY and CDR2 SVGAGI. The length of the CDR3 is 12 residues.

Written as DNA, the CDR3 is TGTGCCAGTAGCCCGGGGAATGGCTACACCTTC. Translation: CASSPGNGYTF. The genes are TRBV19 and TRBJ1-2; D ambiguous. CDR3 length: 11 residues. Per the germline V gene, CDR1 is LNHDA and CDR2 is SQIVND (reference sequence). The germline V and J ends were trimmed by 6 bases and 6 bases, with 8 bases remaining between them.

The chain is built from TRBV5-4 and TRBJ1-4; D is undetermined. Germline values: CDR1 SGHNT, CDR2 YYREEE (reference sequence). V was shortened by 4 bases and J by 1 base, with 8 bases between the two germline ends. This CDR3 has 14 amino acids. For the CDR3, the DNA is TGTGCCAGCAGCCCGGGTGTAACTAATGAAAAACTGTTTTTT. Protein product: CASSPGVTNEKLFF.

The CDR3 here is CAKNRTGEVSGANVLTF. In DNA form, the CDR3 reads TGTGCCAAGAACAGGACAGGGGAAGTCTCTGGGGCCAACGTCCTGACTTTC. The chain joins TRBV27 to TRBJ2-6; 9 positions match TRBD1. CDR3 length: 17 residues. From germline, CDR1 is MNHEY and CDR2 SMNVEV (reference sequence). V dropped 10 bases and J dropped 0; count of bases not matched to a gene: 10.

The gene calls are TRBV5-6 and TRBJ2-7; 8 bases match TRBD1. The V gene end was trimmed by 4 bases and the J gene end by 0 bases; junction bases not matched to a gene: 6. The length of the CDR3 is 15 residues. From germline, CDR1 is SGHDT and CDR2 YYEEEE. CDR3 region: CASSVTGVLSYEQYV. For the CDR3, the DNA is TGTGCCAGCAGCGTGACAGGGGTACTCTCCTACGAGCAGTACGTC.

This rearrangement joins TRBV10-3 to TRBJ2-3; a weak D match, TRBD1 (5 bases). Deletions cut 6 bases from V and 4 bases from J, with 11 bases between. Germline CDR1 ENHRY, CDR2 SYGVKD. CDR3 size: 13 residues. CDR3 loop: CAIRAQGSDTQYF. Here the CDR3 DNA reads TGTGCCATCAGGGCCCAGGGATCAGATACGCAGTATTTT.

The chain employs TRBV10-3 and TRBJ1-2; maybe TRBD1 (5 bases). Trimming removed 9 bases at V and 7 bases at J, with 18 bases between. Germline V gene lookup returns CDR1 ENHRY and CDR2 SYGVKD. CDR3 length: 13 residues. For the CDR3, the DNA is TGTGCCATTGAACAGGTCGGAGTACGTGGCTACACCTTC. It codes for CAIEQVGVRGYTF.

This clone was detected a few times. This chain links TRBV4-3 with TRBJ2-7, with D possibly TRBD2 on 6 matching bases. The CDR3 sequence is 15 residues long. CDR1 is LGHNA and CDR2 is YSLEER in the germline V gene. V shed 1 base and J shed 4 bases, with 14 bases lying between them. The CDR3 DNA reads as TGCGCCAGCAGCCAAGGGGACGGGGGTTCGTACGAGCAGTACTTC. Its translation: CASSQGDGGSYEQYF.

The V and J genes are TRBV14 and TRBJ1-2, with TRBD1 as a possible D gene (6 bases). The CDR3 has 16 amino acids. V was pared by 1 base and J by 0 bases, with 12 bases between. Germline V gives CDR1 SGHDN, CDR2 FVKESK. The DNA of the CDR3 is TGTGCCAGCAGCCAAGGGGACACCCCGACTAACTATGGCTACACCTTC. This gives the protein CASSQGDTPTNYGYTF.